The sequence of this TCR beta chain was determined in a study of shared clonotypes between healthy human individuals. The ends were cut back, 10 bases at V and 2 bases at J, with 11 bases in the middle. This CDR3 spans 12 amino acids. Germline values: CDR1 MNHEY, CDR2 SVGAGI. Clones were sequenced by immunoSEQ multiplex PCR, and TCRdb holds only the in-frame ones, with some missing. This sample yields a few million clones, of which more than 90% are seen a single time; 0.11% to 0.15% belongs to the top ten. The receptor comes from a man aged 18 to 35 in good health. Sequencing was performed on naive CD4+ T cells sorted from blood. The subset is: CD45RA+ positively selected. V usage is TRBV6-5 and J usage is TRBJ2-5; unclear D gene. The CDR3 spells CATGSYQETQYF. The CDR3 nucleotides read TGTGCCACCGGTAGCTATCAAGAGACCCAGTACTTC.